The 17 T cell receptor beta chains below all came from one sample that was sequenced in a study of shared clonotypes between healthy human individuals. CD45RO-negative CD8 cells positively selected for CCR7 made up the naive population, which excluded terminally differentiated effector memory CD45RA+ cells. The data were produced by immunoSEQ multiplex PCR, yet TCRdb's version contains in-frame clones alone and is incomplete. Here the sample spans some 800,000 clones, almost 95% being singletons. The sequenced material came from naive CD8+ T cells sorted from blood. Every receptor here comes from a man under 40 in good health.

The rearrangement uses TRBV7-9 and TRBJ2-7, with a weak D call TRBD2 (5 bases). The CDR3 has 13 residues. V was pared by 2 bases and J by 5 bases, with 10 bases between. Germline CDR1 is SEHNR and CDR2 is FQNEAQ (reference sequence). The CDR3 bases are TGTGCCAGCAGCTTAACGGGGAACGACGAGCAGTACTTC. Amino acid sequence: CASSLTGNDEQYF.

The rearrangement joins TRBV2 to TRBJ2-7; weak D call: TRBD1 (6 bases). The germline V gene encodes CDR1 SNHLY and CDR2 FYNNEI. CDR3 length: 14 residues. Between the trimmed V and J ends, which lost 8 bases and 2 bases, there was a span of 16 bases. The CDR3: CASGRSDRTYEQYF. The DNA for the CDR3 is TGTGCCAGCGGTCGCAGTGACAGGACCTACGAGCAGTACTTC.

V usage is TRBV19 and J usage is TRBJ1-2, with D tentatively TRBD1 (6 bases). V was clipped by 7 bases and J by 6 bases, with 18 bases between them. The CDR3 covers 14 residues. Germline CDR1 and CDR2: LNHDA and SQIVND (reference sequence). DNA of the CDR3: TGTGCCAGTACCCCTCGGGGGCGAGGGGATGGCTACACCTTC. Residues: CASTPRGRGDGYTF.

This sequence joins TRBV13 and TRBJ2-7; no firm D call. CDR3 size: 13 residues. The germline V gene encodes CDR1 PRHDT and CDR2 FYEKMQ (reference sequence). V lost 8 bases to trimming and J lost 6 bases, with 17 bases between them. The chain's CDR3 is CASGWARLGEQYF. The CDR3 region has the DNA TGTGCCAGCGGCTGGGCCCGTTTAGGCGAGCAGTACTTC.

V gene TRBV27 combines with J gene TRBJ2-1; 10 nucleotides line up with TRBD1. The CDR3 is 17 residues long. Unmatched junction bases numbered 7, after V lost 1 base and J lost 4 bases. CDR1 and CDR2 (germline): MNHEY, SMNVEV (reference sequence). CDR3 loop: CASSLYFGTGAYNEQFF. The DNA of the CDR3 is TGTGCCAGCAGTTTATACTTCGGGACAGGGGCTTACAATGAGCAGTTCTTC.

Remarks on this clone: Other DNA sequences in the same sample also yield this CDR3. The CDR3 DNA reads as TGTGCCAGCAGGACCTATAGCAATCAGCCCCAGCATTTT. It codes for CASRTYSNQPQHF. V gene TRBV28 combines with J gene TRBJ1-5; D gene uncertain. The CDR3 totals 13 residues. In germline, CDR1 is MDHEN, CDR2 SYDVKM. The V and J ends lost 6 bases and 0 bases respectively, with 6 bases between them.

This clone was found a few times. The CDR3 DNA reads as TGTGCCAGCAGTAGTGACGATTGGCAGCCCCAGCATTTT. It codes for CASSSDDWQPQHF. The V and J genes are TRBV27 and TRBJ1-5; no clear D. The CDR3 totals 13 residues. Trimming pared 5 bases from V and 7 bases from J, leaving 12 bases between. CDR1 and CDR2 (germline): MNHEY, SMNVEV (reference sequence).

V is TRBV6-5 and J is TRBJ2-3, with 9 bases aligning to TRBD2. The V gene end was trimmed by 5 bases and the J gene end by 4 bases; junction bases not matched to a gene: 7. Germline V gene data show CDR1 as MNHEY and CDR2 as SVGAGI. This CDR3 spans 15 amino acids. The CDR3 DNA follows: TGTGCCAGCAGTACCCAACTAGCGGGTGCAGATACGCAGTATTTT. The encoded protein is CASSTQLAGADTQYF.

The chain couples TRBV6-5 to TRBJ1-5, with D hard to call. Trimming shortened V by 4 bases and J by 6 bases, and 10 bases separated the two germline ends. Germline V gives CDR1 MNHEY, CDR2 SVGAGI. CDR3 size: 13 residues. The CDR3 reads CASSSGKRQPQHF. The CDR3 nucleotides are TGTGCCAGCAGTTCCGGCAAGCGTCAGCCCCAGCATTTT.

The chain recombines TRBV6-1 with TRBJ2-7; D is uncertain. This CDR3 is built from 13 residues. The germline gives CDR1 MNHNS, CDR2 SASEGT. V gave up 3 bases and J gave up 3 bases, with 9 bases separating them. The CDR3 is CASSDDPFYEQYF. In DNA form, the CDR3 reads TGTGCCAGCAGTGATGACCCGTTCTACGAGCAGTACTTC.

This clone was observed a single time. The rearrangement joins TRBV7-6 to TRBJ2-4; D is perhaps TRBD2 (6 bases). CDR3 length equals 12 residues. V lost 1 base and J 8 bases, leaving 6 bases between the germline ends. Germline V gene data show CDR1 as SGHVS and CDR2 as FNYEAQ. CDR3 loop: CASSLGGDIQYF. DNA for the CDR3: TGTGCCAGCAGCTTAGGGGGGGACATTCAGTACTTC.

A remark on this clone: The sample holds other DNA sequences that translate to the same CDR3. The chain employs TRBV9 and TRBJ1-2, with TRBD1 matching over 8 bases. This CDR3 contains 15 residues. V shed 2 bases and J 0 bases; nucleotides not matched to a gene: 3. Germline V gives CDR1 SGDLS, CDR2 YYNGEE. CDR3 coding DNA: TGTGCCAGCAGCGTCGGACAGGGAGCTAACTATGGCTACACCTTC. It specifies CASSVGQGANYGYTF.

V is TRBV7-9 and J is TRBJ2-5; a possible D gene is TRBD1 (5 bases). The germline V gene encodes CDR1 SEHNR and CDR2 FQNEAQ (reference sequence). Trimming left V 5 bases short and J 1 base short, with 17 bases between. The CDR3 is 16 amino acids. CDR3 DNA sequence: TGTGCCAGCAGCCAAGCTTCCGACAGTACCCAAGAGACCCAGTACTTC. This codes for CASSQASDSTQETQYF.

V and J are TRBV27 and TRBJ2-7; 11 bases align to TRBD2. This CDR3 comprises 14 residues. Germline CDR1 MNHEY, CDR2 SMNVEV (reference sequence). Unmatched junction bases numbered 7, after V lost 5 bases and J lost 7 bases. The CDR3 loop is CASSVSGRAGEQYF. DNA of the CDR3: TGTGCCAGCAGTGTTAGCGGGAGGGCTGGAGAGCAGTACTTC.

In DNA form, the CDR3 reads TGTGCCAGCAGCTTTGGCGGGATTATTAATGAGCAGTTCTTC. This encodes CASSFGGIINEQFF. The chain uses TRBV7-9 and TRBJ2-1, with D possibly TRBD2 on 6 matching bases. In germline, CDR1 is SEHNR, CDR2 FQNEAQ (reference sequence). This CDR3 has 14 amino acids. Trimming cost V 3 bases and J 7 bases, with 13 bases left between them.

The V gene is TRBV21-1, the J gene TRBJ2-7. TRBV21-1 is termed a pseudogene. This CDR3 is built from 14 residues. The CDR3 here is CASTSGEYPYEQYF. Here the CDR3 DNA reads TGTGCCAGCACCTCCGGCGAATATCCCTACGAGCAGTACTTC.

V is TRBV9 and J is TRBJ1-3; D is ambiguous. The CDR3 totals 15 residues. Germline V gene sequence: CDR1 SGDLS, CDR2 YYNGEE. V shed 0 bases and J shed 2 bases, with 9 bases lying between them. CDR3 loop: CASSVGAGPGNTIYF. The CDR3 DNA follows: TGTGCCAGCAGCGTAGGTGCGGGCCCTGGAAACACCATATATTTT.